This T cell receptor (beta chain) was profiled in a study of regulatory T cells in long-lasting Graves disease. Regarding the study as a whole: Accuracy might have suffered from few samples. No thyroid tissue was studied; the work used peripheral blood only.

The V end was cut by 6 bases, the J end by 7 bases, with 12 bases between. The CDR3 covers 12 residues. Germline CDR1 MDHEN, CDR2 SYDVKM. HTBI primers from iRepertoire and Arm-PCR of CDR3 regions yielded the TCR beta libraries. TCRdb independently ran MiXCR on the multiplex PCR reads; one entry per CDR3 protein. The sample includes about 430,000 distinct CDR3 sequences, roughly 23% of them seen just once. About this clonotype itself: Antigen specificity is unknown.

The time point was: persistent/refractory GD, antithyroid drugs over 5 years with positive TRAb. With RNA extracted from PBMCs as input, the TCR library was made. Guidelines of the American Thyroid Association were used to diagnose Graves' disease. This TCR was recovered from a female donor with Graves disease. The sequencing here drew on peripheral blood mononuclear cells (PBMCs), taken when the disease was refractory, from a patient treated with antithyroid drugs. This chain connects TRBV28 to TRBJ1-1; D ambiguous. The CDR3 nucleotides are TGTGCCAGCAGAACCCCGGCCAATGAAGCTTTCTTT. Encoded protein: CASRTPANEAFF.